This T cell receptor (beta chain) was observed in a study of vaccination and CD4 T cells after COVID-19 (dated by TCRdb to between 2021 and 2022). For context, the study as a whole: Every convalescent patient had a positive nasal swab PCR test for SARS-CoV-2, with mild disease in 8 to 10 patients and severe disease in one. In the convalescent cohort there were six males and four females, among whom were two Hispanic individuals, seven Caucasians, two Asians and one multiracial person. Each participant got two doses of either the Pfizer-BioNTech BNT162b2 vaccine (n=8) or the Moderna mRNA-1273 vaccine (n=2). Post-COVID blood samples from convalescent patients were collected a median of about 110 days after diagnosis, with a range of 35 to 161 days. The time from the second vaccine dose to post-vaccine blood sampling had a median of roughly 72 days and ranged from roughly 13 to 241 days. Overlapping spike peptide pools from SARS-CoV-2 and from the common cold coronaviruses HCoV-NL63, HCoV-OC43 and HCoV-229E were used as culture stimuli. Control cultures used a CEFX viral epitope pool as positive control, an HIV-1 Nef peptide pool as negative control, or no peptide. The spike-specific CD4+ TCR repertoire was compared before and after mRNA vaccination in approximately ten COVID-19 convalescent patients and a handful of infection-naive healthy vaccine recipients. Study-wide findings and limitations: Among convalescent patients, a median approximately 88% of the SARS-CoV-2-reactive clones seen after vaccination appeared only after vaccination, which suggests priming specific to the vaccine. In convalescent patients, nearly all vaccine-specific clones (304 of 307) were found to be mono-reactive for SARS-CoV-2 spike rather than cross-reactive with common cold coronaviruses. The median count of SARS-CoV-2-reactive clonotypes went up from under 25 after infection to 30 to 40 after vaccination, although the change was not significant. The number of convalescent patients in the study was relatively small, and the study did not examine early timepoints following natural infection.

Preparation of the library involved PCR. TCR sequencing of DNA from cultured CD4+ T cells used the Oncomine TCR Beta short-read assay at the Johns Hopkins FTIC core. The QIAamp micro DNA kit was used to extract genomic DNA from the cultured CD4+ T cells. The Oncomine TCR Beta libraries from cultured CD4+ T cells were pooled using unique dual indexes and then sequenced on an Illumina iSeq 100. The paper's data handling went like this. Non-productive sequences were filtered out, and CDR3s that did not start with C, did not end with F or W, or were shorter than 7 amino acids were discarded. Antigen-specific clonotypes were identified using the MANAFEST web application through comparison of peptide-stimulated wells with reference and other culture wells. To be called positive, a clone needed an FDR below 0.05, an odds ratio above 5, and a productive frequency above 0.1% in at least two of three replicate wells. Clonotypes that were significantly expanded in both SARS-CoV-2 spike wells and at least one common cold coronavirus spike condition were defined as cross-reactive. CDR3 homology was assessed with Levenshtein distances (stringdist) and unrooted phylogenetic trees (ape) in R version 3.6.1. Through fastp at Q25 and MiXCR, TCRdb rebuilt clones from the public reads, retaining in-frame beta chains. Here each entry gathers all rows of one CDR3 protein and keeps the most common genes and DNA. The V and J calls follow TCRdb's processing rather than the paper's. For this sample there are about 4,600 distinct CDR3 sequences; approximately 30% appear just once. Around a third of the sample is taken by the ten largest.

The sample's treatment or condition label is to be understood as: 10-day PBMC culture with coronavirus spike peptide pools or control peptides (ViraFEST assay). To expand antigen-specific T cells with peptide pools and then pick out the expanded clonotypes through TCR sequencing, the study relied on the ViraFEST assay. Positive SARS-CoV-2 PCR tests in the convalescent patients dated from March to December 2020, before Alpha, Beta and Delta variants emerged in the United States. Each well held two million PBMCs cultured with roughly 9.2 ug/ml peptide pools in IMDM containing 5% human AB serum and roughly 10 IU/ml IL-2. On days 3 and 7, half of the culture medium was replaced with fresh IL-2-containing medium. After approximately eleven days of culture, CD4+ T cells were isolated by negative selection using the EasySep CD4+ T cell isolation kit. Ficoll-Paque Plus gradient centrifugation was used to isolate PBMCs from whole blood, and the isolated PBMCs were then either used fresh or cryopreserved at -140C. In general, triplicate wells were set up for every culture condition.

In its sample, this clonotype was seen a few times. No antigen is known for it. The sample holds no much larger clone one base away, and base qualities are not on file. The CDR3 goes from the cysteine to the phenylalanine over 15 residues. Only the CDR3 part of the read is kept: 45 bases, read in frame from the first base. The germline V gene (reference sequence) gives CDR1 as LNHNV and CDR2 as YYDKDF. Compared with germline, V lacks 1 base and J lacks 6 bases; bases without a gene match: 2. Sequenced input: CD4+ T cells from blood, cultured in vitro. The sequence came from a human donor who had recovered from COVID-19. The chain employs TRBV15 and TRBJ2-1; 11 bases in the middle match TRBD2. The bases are TGTGCCACCAGCAGAGTAGCGGGAGGGACCAATGAGCAGTTCTTC. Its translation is CATSRVAGGTNEQFF.